Below are 16 T cell receptor beta chains sequenced from a single sample in a study of identical twins. MiXCR was run by TCRdb on the 5' RACE reads, yielding one entry per CDR3 protein. Altogether hundreds of thousands of distinct CDR3 sequences are present, approximately 6.1% being singletons, with the ten largest covering about 2%. Sequenced: naive T cells sorted from blood. All receptors come from a man younger than 35 in good health.

The chain joins TRBV7-2 to TRBJ2-2; 9 nucleotides align to TRBD2. With 7 bases clipped from V and 9 bases from J, the junction kept 9 bases outside the gene matches. Germline V gene sequence: CDR1 SGHTA, CDR2 FQGNSA. CDR3 size: 14 residues. The CDR3 DNA reads as TGTGCCAGCACCAGGGGCGGGAGGGGCCGGGAGCTGTTTTTT. It is translated as CASTRGGRGRELFF. Filled out from reference TRBV7-2 and TRBJ2-2, the complete variable domain reads GAGVSQSPSNKVTEKGKDVELRCDPISGHTALYWYRQSLGQGLEFLIYFQGNSAPDKSGLPSDRFSAERTGGSVSTLTIQRTQQEDSAVYLCASTRGGRGRELFFGEGSRLTVL.

There are many counts of this clonotype. The CDR3 DNA reads TGCAGTGCTAGAACTTGGGGCGATTATAGCAATCAGCCCCAGCATTTT. It yields the protein CSARTWGDYSNQPQHF. This rearrangement joins TRBV20-1 to TRBJ1-5, with D maybe TRBD1 (5 bases). The CDR3 totals 16 residues. V was clipped by 2 bases and J by 0 bases, with 14 bases between them. CDR1 DFQATT and CDR2 SNEGSKA come from the germline V gene (reference sequence).

This clonotype was recorded many times. The chain uses TRBV5-1 and TRBJ2-7; D is possibly TRBD1 (5 bases). The ends were cut back, 0 bases at V and 1 base at J, with 14 bases in the middle. This CDR3 contains 16 residues. The V gene's germline CDR1 is SGHRS and CDR2 YFSETQ. Written as DNA, the CDR3 is TGCGCCAGCAGCTTGGTACCAGGGTGGGATTCCTACGAGCAGTACGTC. Residues: CASSLVPGWDSYEQYV.

The chain recombines TRBV30 with TRBJ1-1, with a weak D call TRBD1 (5 bases). CDR3 length: 14 amino acids. In germline, CDR1 is GTSNPN, CDR2 SVGIG (reference sequence). V was cut by 4 bases and J by 3 bases, with 15 bases left in between. CDR3 region: CAWNLGRWDTEAFF. The CDR3 DNA sequence: TGTGCCTGGAACTTGGGACGGTGGGACACTGAAGCTTTCTTT. Full variable domain (outside the CDR3, taken from reference TRBV30 and TRBJ1-1): SQTIHQWPATLVQPVGSPLSLECTVEGTSNPNLYWYRQAAGRGLQLLFYSVGIGQISSEVPQNLSASRPQDRQFILSSKKLLLSDSGFYLCAWNLGRWDTEAFFGQGTRLTVV.

This clonotype was found many times. The CDR3 DNA reads TGCAGCCCAGGCCCGGCGGGCGATACGCAGTATTTT. The encoded protein is CSPGPAGDTQYF. This chain uses TRBV29-1 with TRBJ2-3, with a weak D call TRBD2 (5 bases). In germline, CDR1 is SQVTM, CDR2 ANQGSEA. CDR3 length equals 12 residues. V lost 8 bases to trimming and J lost 6 bases, with 15 bases between them.

This clonotype was observed many times. The chain couples TRBV5-6 to TRBJ1-5; possibly TRBD1 for D (5 bases). This CDR3 comprises 15 residues. The V and J ends lost 4 bases and 2 bases respectively, with 13 bases between them. Germline CDR1 is SGHDT and CDR2 is YYEEEE. This chain's CDR3 is CASSRRGFGNQPQHF. The CDR3 bases are TGTGCCAGCAGCCGAAGGGGATTTGGCAATCAGCCCCAGCATTTT.

This clonotype was seen at least ten times. This chain joins TRBV30 and TRBJ2-1; a possible D gene is TRBD1 (6 bases). From germline, CDR1 is GTSNPN and CDR2 SVGIG (reference sequence). This CDR3 comprises 11 residues. V was trimmed by 3 bases and J by 10 bases, leaving 10 bases between them. In DNA form, the CDR3 reads TGTGCCTGGAGGTTAGGACAGGAGCAGTTCTTC. Protein: CAWRLGQEQFF.

The chain links TRBV5-5 to TRBJ2-7; D may match TRBD1 or TRBD2 (5 bases each). V lost 4 bases and J lost 5, with 16 bases in between. This CDR3 has 14 residues. The germline gives CDR1 SGHKS, CDR2 YYEKEE (reference sequence). The CDR3 DNA follows: TGTGCCAGCAGCCCGCTAGGAAGGGGACACGAGCAGTACGTC. As protein: CASSPLGRGHEQYV.

This clonotype appeared many times. The chain links TRBV11-2 to TRBJ2-3; the D gene is possibly TRBD1 (6 bases). The CDR3 spans 14 residues. Between the trimmed V and J ends, which lost 10 bases and 0 bases, there was a span of 14 bases. Germline V gives CDR1 SGHAT, CDR2 FQNNGV. The CDR3 region is CATKTGKSTDTQYF. In DNA, the CDR3 is TGTGCCACCAAAACAGGGAAGAGCACAGATACGCAGTATTTT.

This clonotype was seen only a few times. The chain combines TRBV6-2 or TRBV6-3 with TRBJ2-5, with TRBD1 matching over 11 bases. The junction had 13 bases not matched to a gene; V was cut back by 2 bases and J by 8 bases. CDR3 length equals 17 residues. In germline, CDR1 is MNHEY, CDR2 SVGEGT. CDR3 sequence: CASSYNARTGGVETQYF. As DNA, the CDR3 is TGTGCCAGCAGTTACAATGCCCGGACAGGGGGCGTAGAAACCCAGTACTTC.

This chain connects TRBV7-2 to TRBJ2-5; 7 nucleotides agree with TRBD1. Germline V gene data show CDR1 as SGHTA and CDR2 as FQGNSA. This CDR3 region has 15 residues. Trimming took 4 bases from V and 5 from J; bases not matched to a gene: 10. The CDR3 here is CASSWEQGRHETQYF. DNA of the CDR3: TGTGCCAGCAGCTGGGAACAGGGGCGGCACGAGACCCAGTACTTC.

This clonotype was picked up a small number of times. The V gene is TRBV5-1, the J gene TRBJ2-1, with TRBD1 matching over 9 bases. J was trimmed by 4 bases and V by 1 base; bases with no gene match: 9. Germline V gene sequence: CDR1 SGHRS, CDR2 YFSETQ. This CDR3 region has 17 residues. CDR3 residues: CASSLLPGTGKYNEQFF. CDR3 DNA: TGCGCCAGCAGCTTGCTACCCGGGACAGGGAAATACAATGAGCAGTTCTTC.

The chain joins TRBV3-1 to TRBJ2-1; D not resolved. Between the trimmed V and J ends, which lost 5 bases and 4 bases, there was a span of 15 bases. This CDR3 is built from 15 residues. Germline lookup yields CDR1 LGHDT and CDR2 YNNKEL (reference sequence). DNA for the CDR3: TGTGCCAGCAGCGCCTCCCTTTCCAGGTACAATGAGCAGTTCTTC. It codes for CASSASLSRYNEQFF.

This clonotype has a count of ten or more. Written as DNA, the CDR3 is TGCGCCAGCAGCCAATGGGCAGGGGGCAATGAGCAGTTCTTC. Translating gives CASSQWAGGNEQFF. The V gene is TRBV4-1, the J gene TRBJ2-1; 7 bases line up with TRBD1. V shed 2 bases and J 6 bases; nucleotides not matched to a gene: 4. Per the germline V gene, CDR1 is MGHRA and CDR2 is YSYEKL. The CDR3 extends over 14 amino acids.

This clonotype was detected many times. V is TRBV4-1 and J is TRBJ2-1, with 7 bases matching TRBD2. Germline V gene lookup returns CDR1 MGHRA and CDR2 YSYEKL. With 3 bases clipped from V and 0 bases from J, the junction kept 8 bases outside the gene matches. The length of the CDR3 is 17 residues. The CDR3 sequence is CASSQRGAGDSYNEQFF. The CDR3 DNA is TGCGCCAGCAGCCAGCGAGGGGCGGGAGACTCCTACAATGAGCAGTTCTTC.

The sample holds a few counts of this clonotype. CDR3 DNA sequence: TGTGCCAGCAGCTTAGGCACAGGGAGTCGGTACGAGCAGTACTTC. Amino acids: CASSLGTGSRYEQYF. The chain combines TRBV7-2 with TRBJ2-7; D might be TRBD1 (6 bases). There are 15 residues in the CDR3. Between the trimmed V and J ends, which lost 1 base and 4 bases, there was a span of 14 bases. CDR1 SGHTA and CDR2 FQGNSA come from the germline V gene.